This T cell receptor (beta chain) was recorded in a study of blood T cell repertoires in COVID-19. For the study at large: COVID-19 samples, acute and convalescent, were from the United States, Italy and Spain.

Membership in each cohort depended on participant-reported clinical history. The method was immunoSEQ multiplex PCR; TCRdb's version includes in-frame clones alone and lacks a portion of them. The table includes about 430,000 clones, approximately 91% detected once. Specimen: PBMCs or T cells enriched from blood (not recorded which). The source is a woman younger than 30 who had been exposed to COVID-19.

The CDR3 region is CASSQCSIYEQYF. The CDR3 DNA reads TGCGCCAGCAGTCAATGTTCCATCTACGAGCAGTACTTC. This chain links TRBV23-1 with TRBJ2-7, with D unresolved. TRBV23-1 is annotated as an ORF whose role is uncertain. Trimming removed 1 base at V and 3 bases at J, with 7 bases between. CDR3 length equals 13 residues.